These T cell receptor beta chains were read from a single sample in a study of identical twins. TCRdb itself ran the 5' RACE reads through MiXCR, one entry per CDR3 protein. Of hundreds of thousands of distinct CDR3 sequences listed, under 25% are singletons. The sample was also linked to a second study, of yellow fever vaccine responses in identical twins.

The sample consisted of CD4+ T cells sorted from blood. The receptors come from a woman aged 18-29 years in good health. CDR3s include the opening cysteine and the closing phenylalanine or tryptophan. The order of the fields is clone size, CDR3 length, J gene, D gene, V gene, CDR3 DNA, CDR3 protein. A D gene is named only where the DNA matches it firmly. Expanded clones get a size class; other rows say once, few or many, or leave the size out.

clone size: NA; CDR3 length: 14; J gene: TRBJ2-7; D gene: TRBD2; V gene: TRBV3-1; CDR3 DNA: TGTGCCAGCACACAGAGCGGGAACGCCTACGAGCAGTACTTC; CDR3 protein: CASTQSGNAYEQYF
clone size: few; CDR3 length: 18; J gene: TRBJ2-2; D gene: TRBD2; V gene: TRBV5-1; CDR3 DNA: TGCGCCAGCAGCTTGGAAGTCGCTAGCGGGTACAACACCGGGGAGCTGTTTTTT; CDR3 protein: CASSLEVASGYNTGELFF
clone size: few; CDR3 length: 15; J gene: TRBJ2-2; D gene: NA; V gene: TRBV7-9; CDR3 DNA: TGTGCCAGCAGCTTGTTGTTACTGGTCACCGGGGAGCTGTTTTTT; CDR3 protein: CASSLLLLVTGELFF
clone size: few; CDR3 length: 15; J gene: TRBJ2-1; D gene: TRBD2; V gene: TRBV12-3/TRBV12-4; CDR3 DNA: TGTGCCAGCAGTTTGATGGCGGGAGTCGCGAATGAGCAGTTCTTC; CDR3 protein: CASSLMAGVANEQFF
clone size: NA; CDR3 length: 15; J gene: TRBJ2-1; D gene: TRBD2; V gene: TRBV5-1; CDR3 DNA: TGCGCCAGCATAATGTGGCTAGCGGGAGTGAATGAGCAGTTCTTC; CDR3 protein: CASIMWLAGVNEQFF
clone size: few; CDR3 length: 14; J gene: TRBJ2-7; D gene: TRBD2; V gene: TRBV25-1; CDR3 DNA: TGTGCCAGCAGTCCTAGCGGCCCTACCTACGAGCAGTACTTC; CDR3 protein: CASSPSGPTYEQYF
clone size: few; CDR3 length: 15; J gene: TRBJ2-1; D gene: NA; V gene: TRBV5-5; CDR3 DNA: TGTGCCAGCAGCTCCGGGACGAGATCCTACAATGAGCAGTTCTTC; CDR3 protein: CASSSGTRSYNEQFF
clone size: NA; CDR3 length: 15; J gene: TRBJ2-3; D gene: TRBD2; V gene: TRBV12-3/TRBV12-4; CDR3 DNA: TGTGCCAGCAGTCCACCGGGACTACCGTCGGATACGCAGTATTTT; CDR3 protein: CASSPPGLPSDTQYF
clone size: NA; CDR3 length: 15; J gene: TRBJ2-5; D gene: NA; V gene: TRBV3-1; CDR3 DNA: TGTGCCAGCAAATCGCCTGCCGCAGAGCAAGAGACCCAGTACTTC; CDR3 protein: CASKSPAAEQETQYF
clone size: NA; CDR3 length: 13; J gene: TRBJ1-4; D gene: NA; V gene: TRBV11-2; CDR3 DNA: TGTGCCAGCAGACGGGGGAAGGGTGAAAAACTGTTTTTT; CDR3 protein: CASRRGKGEKLFF
clone size: NA; CDR3 length: 13; J gene: TRBJ1-1; D gene: TRBD1; V gene: TRBV6-1; CDR3 DNA: TGTGCCAGCAGGGACAGGGATCACACTGAAGCTTTCTTT; CDR3 protein: CASRDRDHTEAFF
clone size: few; CDR3 length: 15; J gene: TRBJ2-1; D gene: NA; V gene: TRBV24-1; CDR3 DNA: TGTGCCACCAGTGATTTGCAGGGCGGCTACAATGAGCAGTTCTTC; CDR3 protein: CATSDLQGGYNEQFF
clone size: NA; CDR3 length: 16; J gene: TRBJ2-3; D gene: TRBD1; V gene: TRBV14; CDR3 DNA: TGTGCCAGCAGCCAGCCCGGGACAGGGAGCACAGATACGCAGTATTTT; CDR3 protein: CASSQPGTGSTDTQYF
clone size: few; CDR3 length: 13; J gene: TRBJ1-5; D gene: NA; V gene: TRBV12-3/TRBV12-4; CDR3 DNA: TGTGCCAGCACGATTAGCGGCAATCAGCCCCAGCATTTT; CDR3 protein: CASTISGNQPQHF
clone size: few; CDR3 length: 14; J gene: TRBJ2-3; D gene: TRBD2; V gene: TRBV28; CDR3 DNA: TGTGCCATCCGACTAGCGGGTAGCACAGATACGCAGTATTTT; CDR3 protein: CAIRLAGSTDTQYF
clone size: NA; CDR3 length: 12; J gene: TRBJ2-1; D gene: NA; V gene: TRBV7-2; CDR3 DNA: TGTGCCAGCACCTTACTGGAGGGGGGGCAGTTCTTC; CDR3 protein: CASTLLEGGQFF
clone size: many; CDR3 length: 12; J gene: TRBJ2-5; D gene: NA; V gene: TRBV29-1; CDR3 DNA: TGCAGCGTTGAGAGGGGATCGGAGACCCAGTACTTC; CDR3 protein: CSVERGSETQYF